This T cell receptor beta chain appears in the sequencing data of a study of shared T cell receptors in the human thymus. TCRdb's table, derived via immunoSEQ multiplex PCR, lists solely in-frame clones and lacks some. The sample holds roughly 710,000 clones; approximately 83% are singletons and the top ten take 0.0095% to 0.011%. V lost 6 bases to trimming and J lost 6 bases, with 14 bases between them. The CDR3 runs to 13 residues. Germline loops: CDR1 SGHVS, CDR2 FQNEAQ. This same sample was also part of a study on human thymus T cells. In that study: Each of the donors was a healthy Finnish infant who was undergoing open corrective cardiac surgery for congenital heart defects. Corrective cardiac operations yielded the resected thymus tissue. Thymic and blood repertoires appeared to carry a bias in their V and J gene usage. Related research examined unrelated individuals and reported that their thymic repertoires overlapped highly.

This sequence joins TRBV7-8 and TRBJ1-1; D is undetermined. This receptor was identified in a girl under three years old with a congenital heart defect. Source material: thymocytes. The CDR3 DNA follows: TGTGCCAGCAGTCATCAAGCGGGCGCTGAAGCTTTCTTT. This translates into CASSHQAGAEAFF.